This T cell receptor (beta chain) derives from a study of T cell responses to AZD1222 COVID-19 vaccine. CDR1 and CDR2 from the germline V gene are SGHRS and YFSETQ. The length of the CDR3 is 14 residues. V shed 0 bases and J shed 8 bases, with 9 bases lying between them. Libraries were prepared by immunoSEQ multiplex PCR; TCRdb keeps only in-frame clonotypes and omits some of them. Of under 140,000 clones in the sample, approximately 94% were seen once. The sequence came from an adult who received the AZD1222 COVID-19 vaccine. The chain couples TRBV5-1 to TRBJ1-6; maybe TRBD1 (6 bases). The source was peripheral blood, collected 28 days after the second AZD1222 dose. The chain's CDR3 is CASSLGGGDSPLHF. The DNA for the CDR3 is TGCGCCAGCAGCTTGGGCGGGGGCGATTCACCCCTCCACTTT.